This T cell receptor (beta chain) was recorded in a study of blood T cell repertoires in COVID-19. Study at large: Donors in the United States, Italy and Spain gave samples during acute or convalescent COVID-19. The analysed material was cDNA or gDNA that came from T cells, B-cell-depleted T cells, or PBMCs.

The CDR3 covers 14 residues. From germline, CDR1 is SGHTA and CDR2 FQGTGA. V was clipped by 1 base and J by 4 bases, with 5 bases between them. Adults between about 18 and 89 years of age took part from fewer than 30 US areas. Here immunoSEQ multiplex PCR was the method, and the copy in TCRdb shows in-frame clones only, minus some. Here the sample spans 230,000 or so clones, around 88% being singletons. This chain uses TRBV7-3 with TRBJ2-6; D gene uncertain. The sequenced material came from PBMCs or T cells enriched from blood (not recorded which). This TCR derives from a woman aged 50 to 60 with acute COVID-19. The CDR3 sequence: CASSLNRGANVLTF. DNA for the CDR3: TGTGCCAGCAGCTTAAACCGGGGGGCCAACGTCCTGACTTTC.